This T cell receptor (beta chain) is drawn from a study of technical replicates of blood from a few donors. The repertoire was sequenced with immunoSEQ multiplex PCR; TCRdb's copy has only in-frame clones and lacks some. The sample lists nearly 95,000 clones, 90% to 97% occurring once. The germline V gene has CDR1 MNHEY and CDR2 SMNVEV (reference sequence). V was shortened by 7 bases and J by 4 bases, with 16 bases between the two germline ends. The CDR3 is made up of 14 amino acids. The sample was T cells isolated from PBMCs. The sequence derives from a human donor in good health. This sequence joins TRBV27 and TRBJ2-5; D ambiguous. The CDR3 DNA sequence: TGTGCCAGCACAGACGGCGGCAACACAGAGACCCAGTACTTC. Its translation: CASTDGGNTETQYF.